This is a list of T cell receptor beta chains from one sample in a study of OX40 agonist ivuxolimab in advanced cancers. TCRdb's table, derived via immunoSEQ multiplex PCR, lists solely in-frame clones and lacks some. Of over 85,000 clones in the sample, about 91% are singletons; the top ten hold around 0.3%. The sample consisted of CD4+ or CD8+ T cells sorted from blood, taken in a trial of the OX40 agonist ivuxolimab. The receptors derive from an adult with an advanced solid tumor such as melanoma, head and neck, liver or kidney cancer. Each CDR3 is given with its conserved first and last residue. A D gene is named only where the DNA matches it firmly. A row's size may be missing; if present it is once, few, many or a size class.

>TRBJ1-1|NA|NA|TRBV5-5
CASSLGGNTEAFF
TGTGCCAGCAGCCTAGGCGGGAACACTGAAGCTTTCTTT
>TRBJ2-5|NA|NA|TRBV6-5
CASSYVDSQETQYF
TGTGCCAGCAGTTACGTAGACAGCCAAGAGACCCAGTACTTC
>TRBJ2-5|NA|NA|TRBV18
CASSQGFVETQYF
TGTGCCAGCTCACAGGGATTCGTGGAGACCCAGTACTTC
>TRBJ2-4|NA|NA|TRBV7-3
CASSLKGGKNIQYF
TGTGCCAGCAGCTTAAAGGGGGGCAAAAACATTCAGTACTTC
>TRBJ2-6|NA|NA|TRBV23-1
CASSQSGEYGANVLTF
TGCGCCAGCAGTCAATCAGGGGAGTATGGGGCCAACGTCCTGACTTTC
>TRBJ1-5|NA|NA|TRBV5-1
CASSLGPGVNQPQHF
TGCGCCAGCAGCTTGGGGCCAGGGGTCAATCAGCCCCAGCATTTT
>TRBJ2-7|TRBD2|few|TRBV4-1
CASSKSRLADSSYEQYF
TGCGCCAGCAGCAAATCCCGACTAGCGGATAGCTCCTACGAGCAGTACTTC
>TRBJ1-5|NA|few|TRBV6-1
CASSEDQPQHF
TGTGCCAGCAGTGAGGATCAGCCCCAGCATTTT
>TRBJ2-2|TRBD2|NA|TRBV19
CASSPRLAGVLGELFF
TGTGCCAGTAGTCCCCGACTAGCGGGAGTTCTCGGGGAGCTGTTTTTT
>TRBJ1-5|TRBD1|NA|TRBV7-2
CASSLGGAGGKPQHF
TGTGCCAGCAGCTTAGGTGGGGCAGGGGGTAAGCCCCAGCATTTT
>TRBJ1-5|NA|NA|TRBV5-6
CASSLGGRQQPQHF
TGTGCCAGCAGCTTGGGGGGACGCCAACAGCCCCAGCATTTT
>TRBJ2-5|TRBD2|NA|TRBV10-2
CASKVAGQETQYF
TGCGCCAGCAAAGTAGCGGGCCAAGAGACCCAGTACTTC
>TRBJ2-7|NA|once|TRBV7-5
CASSRGRGYSEQYF
TGTGCCAGCAGCAGGGGTAGGGGTTATAGCGAGCAGTACTTC
>TRBJ2-2|TRBD2|NA|TRBV7-9
CASSSAGASTGELFF
TGTGCCAGCAGCTCAGCGGGAGCGAGCACCGGGGAGCTGTTTTTT
>TRBJ2-7|NA|NA|TRBV4-2
CASSPNGRGQYF
TGTGCCAGCAGCCCCAACGGCCGAGGGCAGTACTTC
>TRBJ2-2|TRBD1|NA|TRBV4-3
CASSHSGTDTGELFF
TGCGCCAGCAGCCACTCCGGGACAGACACCGGGGAGCTGTTTTTT
>TRBJ2-1|NA|NA|TRBV7-2
CASSLRQGYNEQFF
TGTGCCAGCAGCTTAAGGCAGGGCTACAATGAGCAGTTCTTC
>TRBJ2-7|TRBD1|NA|TRBV7-2
CASSPRQGLYEQYF
TGTGCCAGCAGCCCACGACAGGGGCTCTACGAGCAGTACTTC
>TRBJ1-2|NA|NA|TRBV28
CASSLAGSYGYTF
TGTGCCAGCAGTTTAGCAGGGAGCTATGGCTACACCTTC
>TRBJ1-3|NA|few|TRBV6-6
CASTPSASGNTIYF
TGTGCCAGCACACCATCGGCCTCTGGAAACACCATATATTTT
>TRBJ2-3|NA|NA|TRBV7-2
CASSLVSATDTQYF
TGTGCCAGCAGCTTAGTATCAGCGACAGATACGCAGTATTTT
>TRBJ2-7|NA|once|TRBV6-1
CASSETWGEQYF
TGTGCCAGCAGTGAAACATGGGGCGAGCAGTACTTC
>TRBJ2-5|TRBD1|NA|TRBV7-2
CASSLDRGSETQYF
TGTGCCAGCAGCTTGGACAGGGGGTCAGAGACCCAGTACTTC
>TRBJ2-7|TRBD2|once|TRBV11-2
CASSLMRGNSYEQYF
TGTGCCAGCAGCCTTATGCGGGGGAATTCCTACGAGCAGTACTTC
>TRBJ2-1|TRBD1|NA|TRBV19
CASSMGNRGGEQFF
TGTGCCAGTAGTATGGGAAACAGGGGCGGTGAGCAGTTCTTC
>TRBJ1-2|TRBD1|NA|TRBV10-3
CAIGQGHGYTF
TGTGCCATCGGACAGGGGCATGGCTACACCTTC
>TRBJ1-2|NA|NA|TRBV6-1
CASSERGGYGYTF
TGTGCCAGCAGTGAAAGAGGGGGCTATGGCTACACCTTC
>TRBJ2-7|TRBD1|NA|TRBV28
CASSLTGAYEQYF
TGTGCCAGCAGTTTAACAGGGGCCTACGAGCAGTACTTC
>TRBJ1-1|NA|NA|TRBV7-2
CASSLLRGSEAFF
TGTGCCAGCAGCTTATTAAGGGGTAGTGAAGCTTTCTTT
>TRBJ2-7|NA|NA|TRBV15
CATSRDLYSPVGEQYF
TGTGCCACCAGCAGAGATCTGTACTCCCCGGTCGGGGAGCAGTACTTC
>TRBJ2-7|NA|NA|TRBV5-1
CASSRTAYEQYF
TGCGCCAGCAGCCGGACAGCCTACGAGCAGTACTTC
>TRBJ2-5|NA|once|TRBV18
CASSPPSGVGETQYF
TGTGCCAGCTCACCACCTAGCGGAGTGGGGGAGACCCAGTACTTC